These 9 T cell receptor beta chains came from one sample sequenced in a study of cytomegalovirus exposure and HLA in healthy donors. 13 Jbeta primers and 60 Vbeta primers were used for the PCR. Profiled with immunoSEQ multiplex PCR; TCRdb holds only in-frame clones, not every one. Seen here are 90,000 or so clones, 65% to 80% observed once, and the top ten hold roughly a sixth. Sequencing was done on a sample of PBMCs. The source of these receptors is a woman under 30 in good health and CMV-seropositive.

The chain carries TRBV5-1 and TRBJ2-1; weak D call: TRBD1 (7 bases). Germline V CDR1 and CDR2: SGHRS, YFSETQ. The CDR3 has 17 amino acids. Between the trimmed V and J ends, which lost 4 bases and 7 bases, there was a span of 24 bases. The CDR3 DNA reads TGCGCCAGCAGCAAAGGGTCCTCCAGGGGGGCCCTTAATGAGCAGTTCTTC. It yields the protein CASSKGSSRGALNEQFF.

This rearrangement joins TRBV6-4 to TRBJ2-7, with 8 bases that match TRBD2. Germline CDR1 MRHNA, CDR2 SNTAGT. CDR3 size: 15 residues. After removal of 5 bases from V and 5 bases from J, the junction contained 11 bases not matched to a gene. The DNA for the CDR3 is TGTGCCAGCAGTTCACATCAGCGGGGGACACACGAGCAGTACTTC. Its protein is CASSSHQRGTHEQYF.

The V gene is TRBV5-4, the J gene TRBJ2-5; tentative D call: TRBD2 (6 bases). The CDR3 contains 14 residues. V lost 2 bases and J 4 bases, leaving 12 bases between the germline ends. Germline loops: CDR1 SGHNT, CDR2 YYREEE (reference sequence). Written as DNA, the CDR3 is TGTGCCAGCAGCTTTACGGGAGTAATAGAGACCCAGTACTTC. This translates into CASSFTGVIETQYF.

The V and J genes are TRBV5-4 and TRBJ2-7; TRBD1 might be the D (5 bases). V lost 2 bases and J 7 bases, leaving 13 bases between the germline ends. Germline V gene sequence: CDR1 SGHNT, CDR2 YYREEE (reference sequence). This CDR3 is built from 13 residues. The CDR3 region has the DNA TGTGCCAGCAGCTTTCAGGGTTTTTCAGAGCAGTACTTC. Residues: CASSFQGFSEQYF.

The CDR3 loop is CASGPGVYEQYF. The CDR3, as DNA: TGTGCCAGTGGCCCGGGGGTCTACGAGCAGTACTTC. V gene TRBV27 combines with J gene TRBJ2-7, with a tentative D call TRBD2 (6 bases). The ends were cut back, 9 bases at V and 3 bases at J, with 12 bases in the middle. The CDR3 sequence is 12 residues long. CDR1 is MNHEY, CDR2 SMNVEV, per germline (reference sequence).

This chain connects TRBV18 to TRBJ1-2, with D perhaps matching TRBD1 (6 bases). Trimming took 3 bases from V and 6 from J, leaving 11 bases between them. Germline CDR1 and CDR2: KGHSH and LQKENI. CDR3 length equals 13 residues. The CDR3 reads CASSPDRMDGYTF. The CDR3 region has the DNA TGTGCCAGCTCACCCGACAGGATGGATGGCTACACCTTC.

This rearrangement joins TRBV28 to TRBJ1-5, with 11 positions matching TRBD1. The V gene end was trimmed by 6 bases and the J gene end by 7 bases; junction bases not matched to a gene: 8. The germline V gene has CDR1 MDHEN and CDR2 SYDVKM. CDR3 length: 15 amino acids. This CDR3 is CASSPRTGGWQPQHF. Written as DNA, the CDR3 is TGTGCCAGCAGCCCACGGACAGGGGGCTGGCAGCCCCAGCATTTT.

This sequence joins TRBV28 and TRBJ1-5; TRBD1 is a possible D gene (6 bases). The germline gives CDR1 MDHEN, CDR2 SYDVKM. V was pared by 7 bases and J by 1 base, with 14 bases between. The CDR3 length is 15 residues. The CDR3 sequence: CASTYTQGSNQPQHF. The CDR3 DNA is TGTGCCAGCACATACACCCAGGGGAGCAATCAGCCCCAGCATTTT.

Remarks on this clone: A junction boundary mismatches the germline segment, possibly from a read error. The chain joins TRBV7-9 to TRBJ2-3; TRBD1 is a possible D gene (5 bases). The CDR3 contains 15 residues. Looked up from germline, CDR1 is SEHNR and CDR2 is FQNEAQ (reference sequence). In nucleotides, the CDR3 is TGTTCCAGCAGCTTAGGACACCAGGGCACAGATACGCAGTATTTT. Protein product: CSSSLGHQGTDTQYF.